The 22 T cell receptor beta chains in this list originate from one sample, sequenced in a study of blood T cell repertoires in COVID-19. The method was immunoSEQ multiplex PCR; TCRdb's version includes in-frame clones alone and lacks a portion of them. The repertoire holds approximately 230,000 clones, with 86% as singletons. Sequencing input: peripheral blood. These receptors all come from a man younger than 40 who had recovered from COVID-19.

The chain carries TRBV7-7 and TRBJ2-1, with 12 bases that match TRBD2. Germline CDR1 reads SSHAT; CDR2 reads FNYEAQ (reference sequence). The CDR3 runs 17 residues. Losses at the gene ends were 0 bases for V and 7 bases for J; bases not matched to a gene: 7. The CDR3 reads CASSLAGLAGGLNEQFF. CDR3 in DNA: TGTGCCAGCAGCTTAGCAGGGCTAGCGGGGGGGTTGAATGAGCAGTTCTTC.

This clone was picked up one time. V usage is TRBV19 and J usage is TRBJ2-6; D is perhaps TRBD1 (5 bases). Deletions cut 5 bases from V and 1 base from J, with 12 bases between. The CDR3 contains 16 residues. CDR1 and CDR2 from the germline V gene are LNHDA and SQIVND (reference sequence). DNA of the CDR3: TGTGCCAGTAGTTATATGGCAGGGTCTGGGGCCAACGTCCTGACTTTC. This codes for CASSYMAGSGANVLTF.

V usage is TRBV10-3 and J usage is TRBJ2-6; 12 bases align to TRBD1. The CDR3 runs 18 residues. Per the germline V gene, CDR1 is ENHRY and CDR2 is SYGVKD. Losses at the gene ends were 6 bases for V and 1 base for J; bases not matched to a gene: 7. The chain's CDR3 is CAISKGQGASSGANVLTF. CDR3 sequence (DNA): TGTGCCATCAGCAAGGGACAGGGGGCAAGTTCTGGGGCCAACGTCCTGACTTTC.

V is TRBV5-1 and J is TRBJ2-1; 10 nucleotides agree with TRBD2. The CDR3 has 15 residues. The junction had 10 bases not matched to a gene; V was cut back by 7 bases and J by 6 bases. The germline CDR1 and CDR2 sequences are SGHRS and YFSETQ. The CDR3 DNA is TGCGCCAGCCCCGACCCAGCGGGGGGGCGCAATGAGCAGTTCTTC. Protein product: CASPDPAGGRNEQFF. The full variable domain, its missing parts supplied by reference TRBV5-1 and TRBJ2-1, is KAGVTQTPRYLIKTRGQQVTLSCSPISGHRSVSWYQQTPGQGLQFLFEYFSETQRNKGNFPGRFSGRQFSNSRSEMNVSTLELGDSALYLCASPDPAGGRNEQFFGPGTRLTVL.

CDR3 DNA: TGTGCCAGCAGCCCTCCAGGGCCCGGCGAGCAGTACTTC. It encodes CASSPPGPGEQYF. The chain is built from TRBV6-6 and TRBJ2-7; possibly TRBD1 for D (5 bases). In germline, CDR1 is MNHNY, CDR2 SVGAGI (reference sequence). This CDR3 has 13 residues. V lost 6 bases and J lost 6, with 15 bases in between.

V gene TRBV19 combines with J gene TRBJ1-4; a possible D gene is TRBD1 (5 bases). The germline V gene encodes CDR1 LNHDA and CDR2 SQIVND (reference sequence). The length of the CDR3 is 16 residues. Trimming took 6 bases from V and 7 from J, leaving 21 bases between them. The CDR3 nucleotides read TGTGCCAGTAGGGGCGGGGCGGCTCGAAGGATTGAAAAACTGTTTTTT. Protein: CASRGGAARRIEKLFF. The variable domain in full, with the rest retrieved from reference TRBV19 and TRBJ1-4, is DGGITQSPKYLFRKEGQNVTLSCEQNLNHDAMYWYRQDPGQGLRLIYYSQIVNDFQKGDIAEGYSVSREKKESFPLTVTSAQKNPTAFYLCASRGGAARRIEKLFFGSGTQLSVL.

The chain joins TRBV2 to TRBJ2-7; tentatively, D is TRBD1 (5 bases). CDR1 is SNHLY, CDR2 FYNNEI, per germline. The CDR3 is 13 amino acids. Between the trimmed V and J ends, which lost 2 bases and 5 bases, there was a span of 10 bases. The CDR3 sequence is CASSEWQGDEQYF. In DNA form, the CDR3 reads TGTGCCAGCAGTGAATGGCAAGGGGACGAGCAGTACTTC. The variable domain in full, with the rest retrieved from reference TRBV2 and TRBJ2-7, is EPEVTQTPSHQVTQMGQEVILRCVPISNHLYFYWYRQILGQKVEFLVSFYNNEISEKSEIFDDQFSVERPDGSNFTLKIRSTKLEDSAMYFCASSEWQGDEQYFGPGTRLTVT.

The chain recombines TRBV18 with TRBJ2-1, with 7 bases identical to TRBD1. V was clipped by 4 bases and J by 7 bases; unmatched bases: 10. CDR1 KGHSH and CDR2 LQKENI come from the germline V gene. The CDR3 runs to 15 residues. CDR3 protein: CASSLLDRDPNEQFF. The CDR3, as DNA: TGTGCCAGCTCACTCTTAGACAGGGACCCTAATGAGCAGTTCTTC.

The chain has TRBV5-6 and TRBJ2-3; 11 nucleotides align to TRBD2. Germline trimming cut 2 bases from V and 6 bases from J; bases unmatched to any gene: 8. CDR1 and CDR2 (germline): SGHDT, YYEEEE. CDR3 size: 16 residues. This CDR3 reads CASSFRLAGGRDTQYF. Here the CDR3 DNA reads TGTGCCAGCAGCTTTCGGCTAGCGGGGGGCCGGGATACGCAGTATTTT.

The chain is built from TRBV3-1 (or the pseudogene TRBV3-2) and TRBJ2-5; 16 nucleotides line up with TRBD2. V shed 1 base and J 5 bases; nucleotides not matched to a gene: 10. The CDR3 runs to 19 residues. Germline CDR1 LGHDT, CDR2 YNNKEL (reference sequence). The CDR3 DNA is TGTGCCAGCAGCCAAGGGTTCGGGACTAGCGGGGGGGCCCAGGAGACCCAGTACTTC. Its protein is CASSQGFGTSGGAQETQYF.

This clone was picked up one time. The J gene is TRBJ2-5, the V gene TRBV9, with TRBD2 as a possible D gene (7 bases). This CDR3 spans 15 amino acids. Germline V gives CDR1 SGDLS, CDR2 YYNGEE. Trimming removed 0 bases from V and 4 bases from J, with 13 bases in between. The CDR3 DNA reads as TGTGCCAGCAGCGTAGCCGGGGGAGGGGGAGAGACCCAGTACTTC. This sequence encodes CASSVAGGGGETQYF.

This clone was seen only once. This sequence joins TRBV7-2 and TRBJ2-5; a possible D gene is TRBD1 (5 bases). Germline CDR1 SGHTA, CDR2 FQGNSA. The V gene lost 1 base and the J gene lost 7 bases, with 10 bases spanning the gap. This CDR3 has 13 amino acids. Here the CDR3 reads CASSLDLRGTQYF. CDR3 DNA: TGTGCCAGCAGCTTAGACCTTAGGGGGACCCAGTACTTC.

V is TRBV5-1 and J is TRBJ2-7, with 9 bases identical to TRBD1. This CDR3 region has 14 residues. The V gene end was trimmed by 5 bases and the J gene end by 2 bases; junction bases not matched to a gene: 5. Germline V gene data show CDR1 as SGHRS and CDR2 as YFSETQ. CDR3 amino acids: CASSSRQGAYEQYF. CDR3 bases: TGCGCCAGCAGTAGTAGACAGGGGGCCTACGAGCAGTACTTC.

The V gene is TRBV30, the J gene TRBJ1-4; the D gene is possibly TRBD1 (5 bases). Looked up from germline, CDR1 is GTSNPN and CDR2 is SVGIG (reference sequence). Trimming took off 3 bases at V and 8 bases at J, with 16 bases between the two ends. The CDR3 covers 14 residues. CDR3 sequence (DNA): TGTGCCTGGAGCGTCGGAAGGGGTGGAGAAAAACTGTTTTTT. Translated, it gives CAWSVGRGGEKLFF.

The CDR3 protein is CASSLPTGPQPQHF. In nucleotides, the CDR3 is TGTGCCAGCAGCCTTCCTACAGGGCCTCAGCCCCAGCATTTT. The rearrangement links TRBV3-1 (or the pseudogene TRBV3-2) to TRBJ1-5, with D possibly matching TRBD1 (6 bases). In germline, CDR1 is LGHDT, CDR2 YNNKEL (reference sequence). This CDR3 has 14 residues. V was clipped by 4 bases and J by 6 bases, with 13 bases between them.

The chain recombines TRBV27 with TRBJ2-2; tentatively, D is TRBD1 (5 bases). This CDR3 contains 17 residues. The ends were cut back, 3 bases at V and 3 bases at J, with 17 bases in the middle. The germline V gene encodes CDR1 MNHEY and CDR2 SMNVEV (reference sequence). The DNA for the CDR3 is TGTGCCAGCAGTTTCCTCCATCGGGCCAGGGACACCGGGGAGCTGTTTTTT. This codes for CASSFLHRARDTGELFF.

A single count supports this clone. This chain joins TRBV24-1 and TRBJ1-5; D perhaps matches TRBD1 (5 bases). The germline CDR1 and CDR2 sequences are KGHDR and SFDVKD. This CDR3 is built from 15 residues. The V end lost 4 bases, the J end lost 2 bases, and 11 bases lay between the germline ends. CDR3 sequence reads: CATSERGRGNQPQHF. The CDR3 nucleotides read TGTGCCACCAGTGAAAGGGGAAGGGGCAATCAGCCCCAGCATTTT.

This sequence joins TRBV4-3 and TRBJ1-3, with a weak D call TRBD1 (6 bases). The CDR3 totals 17 residues. Trimming shortened V by 1 base and J by 2 bases, and 15 bases separated the two germline ends. The germline V gene encodes CDR1 LGHNA and CDR2 YSLEER. CDR3 in amino acids: CASSQASLAGAGNTIYF. DNA of the CDR3: TGCGCCAGCAGCCAAGCTTCACTCGCAGGGGCTGGAAACACCATATATTTT.

The chain joins TRBV10-1 to TRBJ2-2, with TRBD2 matching 14 bases. The CDR3 has 15 amino acids. Germline V lookup: CDR1 WNHNN, CDR2 SYGVQD (reference sequence). V shed 6 bases, J shed 7 bases, and the junction held 4 bases outside the gene matches. DNA of the CDR3: TGCGCCAGCAGAGGGACTAGCGGGGGAATCGGGGAGCTGTTTTTT. It yields the protein CASRGTSGGIGELFF.

This chain connects TRBV7-2 to TRBJ2-3; 10 nucleotides line up with TRBD1. Germline CDR1 SGHTA, CDR2 FQGNSA. The CDR3 is 15 residues long. Losses at the gene ends were 2 bases for V and 11 bases for J; bases not matched to a gene: 10. As DNA, the CDR3 is TGTGCCAGCAGCTTATTGGGACAGGGGTACCGGGGGCAGTATTTT. It translates to CASSLLGQGYRGQYF.

In its sample, this clone was seen once. V usage is TRBV20-1 and J usage is TRBJ2-7; the D gene is possibly TRBD1 (6 bases). CDR3 length equals 13 residues. V lost 3 bases and J lost 1, with 10 bases in between. Germline V gene data show CDR1 as DFQATT and CDR2 as SNEGSKA (reference sequence). CDR3 sequence (DNA): TGCAGTGCTAGTCAGGGGATATCCTACGAGCAGTACTTC. The encoded protein is CSASQGISYEQYF.

The chain recombines TRBV24-1 with TRBJ2-3, with D perhaps matching TRBD2 (5 bases). CDR1 and CDR2 from the germline V gene are KGHDR and SFDVKD. V shed 5 bases and J shed 1 base, with 15 bases lying between them. CDR3 length: 16 residues. In nucleotides, the CDR3 is TGTGCCACCAGTGTCTTGCGAGGGAGAGGCACAGATACGCAGTATTTT. Translated, it gives CATSVLRGRGTDTQYF.